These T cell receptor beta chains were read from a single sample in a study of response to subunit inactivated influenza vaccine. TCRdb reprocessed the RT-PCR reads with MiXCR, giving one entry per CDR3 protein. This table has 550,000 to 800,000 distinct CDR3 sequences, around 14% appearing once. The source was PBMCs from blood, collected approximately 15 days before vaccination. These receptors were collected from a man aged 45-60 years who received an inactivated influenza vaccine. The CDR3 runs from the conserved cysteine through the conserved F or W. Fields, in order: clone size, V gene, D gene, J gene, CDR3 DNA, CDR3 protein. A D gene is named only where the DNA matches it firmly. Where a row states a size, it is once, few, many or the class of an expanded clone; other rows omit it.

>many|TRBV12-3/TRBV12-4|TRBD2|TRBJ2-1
TGTGCCAGCAGTTTTGGGGGGGGATACAATGAGCAGTTCTTC
CASSFGGGYNEQFF
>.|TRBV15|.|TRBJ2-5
TGTGCCACCAGCAGACAGGGCGGCGCATGGGAGACCCAGTACTTC
CATSRQGGAWETQYF
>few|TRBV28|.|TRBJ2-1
TGTGCCAGCAGCTCGGTGGGGGCCCACCTCTACAATGAGCAGTTCTTC
CASSSVGAHLYNEQFF
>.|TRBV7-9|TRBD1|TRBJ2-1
TGTGCCAGCGACAGGGACAATGAGCAGTTCTTC
CASDRDNEQFF
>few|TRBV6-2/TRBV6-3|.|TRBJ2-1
TGTGCCAGCAGCTTTGACAGAAGAAATGAGCAGTTCTTC
CASSFDRRNEQFF
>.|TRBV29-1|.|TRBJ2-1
TGCAGCGCGAGGGACTCTAGCGTCTACAATGAGCAGTTCTTC
CSARDSSVYNEQFF
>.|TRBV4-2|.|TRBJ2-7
TGTGCCAGCAGCCGAGTAGCGGAGTCCTCCTACGAGCAGTACTTC
CASSRVAESSYEQYF
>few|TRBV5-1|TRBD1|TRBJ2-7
TGCGCCAGCAGCATCCGACAGGGTCCCTACGAGCAGTACTTC
CASSIRQGPYEQYF
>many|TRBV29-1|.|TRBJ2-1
TGCAGCGTTAGGGGGAGTAATGAGCAGTTCTTC
CSVRGSNEQFF
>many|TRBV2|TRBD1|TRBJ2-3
TGTGCCACCGAGGGGACAGGCAGCACAGATACGCAGTATTTT
CATEGTGSTDTQYF
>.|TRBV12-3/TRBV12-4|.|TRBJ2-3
TGTGCCAGCAGTATAGACTACTTCACAGATACGCAGTATTTT
CASSIDYFTDTQYF
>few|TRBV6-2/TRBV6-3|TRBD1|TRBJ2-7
TGTGCCAGCAGTTACTCGGCCGGGCAGGGGGCCATCTACGAGCAGTACTTC
CASSYSAGQGAIYEQYF
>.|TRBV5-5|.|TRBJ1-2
TGTGCCAGCAGCTTGAATCTCCACGGGATCAACTATGGCTACACCTTC
CASSLNLHGINYGYTF
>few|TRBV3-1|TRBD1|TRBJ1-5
TGTGCCAGCAGCTTGGGGACAGGGGGCTTAAGGGGCAATCAGCCCCAGCATTTT
CASSLGTGGLRGNQPQHF
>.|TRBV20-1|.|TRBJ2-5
TGCAGTGCTAGACAGCAAGAGACCCAGTACTTC
CSARQQETQYF
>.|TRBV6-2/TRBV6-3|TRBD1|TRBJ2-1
TGTGCCAGCAGTGCGGGACAGGGGTTGGGTCGTGAGCAGTTCTTC
CASSAGQGLGREQFF
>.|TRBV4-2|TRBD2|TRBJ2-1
TGTGCCAGCAGCCAATTACTAGCGGGGGGGGATTACAATGAGCAGTTCTTC
CASSQLLAGGDYNEQFF
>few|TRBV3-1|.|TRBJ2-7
TGTGCCAGCAGCCAAGGGGTAGGGAAGATCGGCGAGCAGTACTTC
CASSQGVGKIGEQYF
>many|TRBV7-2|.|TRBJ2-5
TGTGCCAGCAGCTCCCTCGCCGGGATCAGAGAGACCCAGTACTTC
CASSSLAGIRETQYF
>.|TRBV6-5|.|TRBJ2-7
TGTGCCAGCAGTTACGGTCGAGACTCCTACGAGCAGTACTTC
CASSYGRDSYEQYF
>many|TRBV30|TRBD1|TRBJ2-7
TGTGCCTGGAGCCGAGACAGGGGCGACGAGCAGTACTTC
CAWSRDRGDEQYF
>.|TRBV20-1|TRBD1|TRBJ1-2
TGCAGTGCTGCCCGGGACAGTGGCAGCTACACCTTC
CSAARDSGSYTF
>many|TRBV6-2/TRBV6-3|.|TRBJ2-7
TGTGCCAGCGGTACTAGCTACGAGCAGTACTTC
CASGTSYEQYF